The 24 T cell receptor beta chains listed next were all sequenced from one sample in a study of blood T cell repertoires in COVID-19. Assay used: immunoSEQ multiplex PCR; TCRdb lists only in-frame clones, some missing. The sample holds about 83,000 clones; more than 65% are singletons and the top ten take about 20%. Material for sequencing was peripheral blood. The receptors stem from a woman older than 75 with active or convalescent COVID-19.

The chain couples TRBV19 to TRBJ2-1; 9 positions agree with TRBD2. The CDR3 is 17 amino acids. V gave up 6 bases and J gave up 0 bases; unmatched junction bases: 9. The V gene's germline CDR1 is LNHDA and CDR2 SQIVND (reference sequence). The CDR3, as DNA: TGTGCCAGTAGAGGCGGGGGGGCCGAATACTCCTACAATGAGCAGTTCTTC. Its translation: CASRGGGAEYSYNEQFF.

V gene TRBV20-1 combines with J gene TRBJ1-2; the match to TRBD1 covers 7 bases. V shed 3 bases and J 7 bases; nucleotides not matched to a gene: 8. Per germline, CDR1 DFQATT and CDR2 SNEGSKA (reference sequence). The CDR3 is made up of 13 amino acids. CDR3 bases: TGCAGTGCTAGTTACCGGGACAGTCGTGGCTACACCTTC. It translates to CSASYRDSRGYTF.

This clone was seen more than once but under ten times. The chain recombines TRBV5-5 with TRBJ1-5, with D perhaps matching TRBD1 (6 bases). The CDR3 is made up of 14 amino acids. CDR1 and CDR2 (germline): SGHKS, YYEKEE (reference sequence). Trimming pared 0 bases from V and 2 bases from J, leaving 6 bases between. CDR3 region: CASSLAGGNQPQHF. CDR3 in DNA: TGTGCCAGCAGCTTGGCAGGGGGCAATCAGCCCCAGCATTTT.

The V and J genes are TRBV27 and TRBJ2-3, with 9 nucleotides matching TRBD1. The CDR3 covers 16 residues. Germline V gene sequence: CDR1 MNHEY, CDR2 SMNVEV (reference sequence). The ends lost 5 bases at V and 4 bases at J; junction bases unmatched: 10. CDR3 bases: TGTGCCAGCAGTCAAACAGGGGGCGGGAGACCAGATACGCAGTATTTT. This translates into CASSQTGGGRPDTQYF.

Details on this clone: Since a much larger clone is just one base distant, this may be a read error. The gene calls are TRBV5-4 and TRBJ2-2, with a tentative D call TRBD2 (5 bases). Trimming left V 0 bases short and J 0 bases short, with 6 bases between. CDR1 and CDR2 (germline): SGHNT, YYREEE (reference sequence). The CDR3 is made up of 15 amino acids. The CDR3 DNA is TGTGCCAGCAGCTTGGCCGGGGCGAACACCGGGGAGCTGTTTTTT. It encodes CASSLAGANTGELFF.

The chain recombines TRBV20-1 with TRBJ2-1; 11 positions agree with TRBD2. V dropped 3 bases and J dropped 9; count of bases not matched to a gene: 7. There are 14 residues in the CDR3. Germline V gene lookup returns CDR1 DFQATT and CDR2 SNEGSKA (reference sequence). The DNA of the CDR3 is TGCAGTGCTAGTCGACTAGCGGGGCTCGGTGAGCAGTTCTTC. Protein: CSASRLAGLGEQFF.

A few counts support this clone. The chain uses TRBV11-2 and TRBJ2-1; no clear D. From germline, CDR1 is SGHAT and CDR2 FQNNGV. The CDR3 has 13 amino acids. V was shortened by 1 base and J by 4 bases, with 5 bases between the two germline ends. The CDR3 protein is CASSLGSYNEQFF. The CDR3 nucleotides read TGTGCCAGCAGCTTAGGCAGTTACAATGAGCAGTTCTTC. Full variable domain (remainder filled in from reference TRBV11-2 and TRBJ2-1): EAGVAQSPRYKIIEKRQSVAFWCNPISGHATLYWYQQILGQGPKLLIQFQNNGVVDDSQLPKDRFSAERLKGVDSTLKIQPAKLEDSAVYLCASSLGSYNEQFFGPGTRLTVL.

V is TRBV4-3 and J is TRBJ2-7, with D possibly matching TRBD2 (5 bases). Germline CDR1 reads LGHNA; CDR2 reads YSLEER. V shed 0 bases and J shed 6 bases, with 21 bases lying between them. This CDR3 comprises 17 residues. The CDR3 loop reads CASSQESSEGGSSEQYF. CDR3 bases: TGCGCCAGCAGCCAAGAGTCCTCTGAGGGCGGTTCAAGCGAGCAGTACTTC.

This rearrangement joins TRBV24-1 to TRBJ2-1, with 10 positions matching TRBD2. The CDR3 consists of 16 residues. From germline, CDR1 is KGHDR and CDR2 SFDVKD. Germline trimming cut 9 bases from V and 6 bases from J; bases unmatched to any gene: 13. DNA of the CDR3: TGTGCCACCTCTGGGCTAGCGGGGGCAGCTCCCAATGAGCAGTTCTTC. It yields the protein CATSGLAGAAPNEQFF.

The chain joins TRBV7-8 to TRBJ1-6, with 8 bases matching TRBD1. V lost 5 bases to trimming and J lost 7 bases; unmatched junction nucleotides: 10. The germline V gene has CDR1 SGHVS and CDR2 FQNEAQ. This CDR3 has 16 residues. In DNA form, the CDR3 reads TGTGCCAGCAGCCTGGGGTCGGGGACAGGAAATTCACCCCTCCACTTT. Amino acids: CASSLGSGTGNSPLHF.

In this sample, this clone turned up a few times. The chain uses TRBV9 and TRBJ2-3, with 16 bases that match TRBD2. Germline CDR1 SGDLS, CDR2 YYNGEE. This CDR3 has 17 amino acids. V was clipped by 3 bases and J by 6 bases; unmatched bases: 7. CDR3: CASSGGTSGGALDTQYF. In nucleotides, the CDR3 is TGTGCCAGCAGCGGCGGGACTAGCGGGGGGGCCTTGGATACGCAGTATTTT.

The sample holds one count of this clone. The chain joins TRBV6-5 to TRBJ2-4; D is unresolved. Trimming removed 1 base at V and 1 base at J, with 11 bases between. The CDR3 runs 16 residues. From germline, CDR1 is MNHEY and CDR2 SVGAGI. The CDR3 nucleotides read TGTGCCAGCAGTTACTATGACACGTCGGCCAAAAACATTCAGTACTTC. This encodes CASSYYDTSAKNIQYF.

This chain joins TRBV24-1 and TRBJ1-5, with D possibly TRBD1 on 5 matching bases. Germline V CDR1 and CDR2: KGHDR, SFDVKD. V gave up 5 bases and J gave up 5 bases, with 12 bases separating them. CDR3 length: 14 residues. The CDR3 loop reads CATSASGIDQPQHF. The CDR3 DNA sequence: TGTGCCACCAGTGCTTCAGGGATAGATCAGCCCCAGCATTTT.

V is TRBV9 and J is TRBJ2-1, with TRBD2 as a possible D gene (6 bases). This CDR3 contains 15 residues. Germline CDR1 SGDLS, CDR2 YYNGEE. V was clipped by 4 bases and J by 0 bases, with 11 bases between them. The CDR3 DNA reads TGTGCCAGCAGCATGGGGGGTAGCTCCTACAATGAGCAGTTCTTC. Protein: CASSMGGSSYNEQFF.

The CDR3 protein is CASSPSVTNYGYTF. The CDR3 DNA sequence: TGTGCCAGCTCACCGTCCGTTACTAACTATGGCTACACCTTC. The chain uses TRBV18 and TRBJ1-2; D unresolved. The CDR3 extends over 14 amino acids. CDR1 is KGHSH and CDR2 is LQKENI in the germline V gene. V was clipped by 3 bases and J by 0 bases, with 8 bases between them.

This chain connects TRBV11-3 to TRBJ2-7; D may be TRBD1 (5 bases). Germline V gene data show CDR1 as SGHNT and CDR2 as YENEEA. Trimming shortened V by 2 bases and J by 0 bases, and 11 bases separated the two germline ends. The CDR3 is 15 amino acids. As DNA, the CDR3 is TGTGCCAGCAGCTTAAACTCAGGGCGCTCCTACGAGCAGTACTTC. As protein: CASSLNSGRSYEQYF.

A note on this clone: One junction end disagrees with the germline gene, perhaps due to a read error. J is TRBJ2-7 and V is TRBV2; tentatively, D is TRBD2 (6 bases). In germline, CDR1 is SNHLY, CDR2 FYNNEI. CDR3 length: 10 amino acids. The CDR3 region is CASSSGSLNF. For the CDR3, the DNA is TGTGCCAGCAGCTCCGGGAGCCTAAACTTC.

The chain uses TRBV11-3 and TRBJ2-3, with 7 bases matching TRBD1. The length of the CDR3 is 16 residues. Looked up from germline, CDR1 is SGHNT and CDR2 is YENEEA. V shed 5 bases and J 1 base; nucleotides not matched to a gene: 9. The CDR3: CASSQRSGTGTDTQYF. CDR3 sequence (DNA): TGTGCCAGCAGCCAACGCTCCGGGACAGGCACAGATACGCAGTATTTT.

The gene calls are TRBV30 and TRBJ2-1; TRBD2 is a possible D gene (5 bases). The CDR3 runs to 15 residues. Trimming stripped 0 bases from V and 4 bases from J, with 13 bases between. Per germline, CDR1 GTSNPN and CDR2 SVGIG (reference sequence). For the CDR3, the DNA is TGTGCCTGGAGTGTACGAGGGTCAACATACAATGAGCAGTTCTTC. It specifies CAWSVRGSTYNEQFF. The full variable domain, with the rest looked up from reference TRBV30 and TRBJ2-1, is SQTIHQWPATLVQPVGSPLSLECTVEGTSNPNLYWYRQAAGRGLQLLFYSVGIGQISSEVPQNLSASRPQDRQFILSSKKLLLSDSGFYLCAWSVRGSTYNEQFFGPGTRLTVL.

This clone was detected only a few times. V usage is TRBV7-8 and J usage is TRBJ2-1; 9 nucleotides line up with TRBD2. Germline CDR1 reads SGHVS; CDR2 reads FQNEAQ. The CDR3 totals 16 residues. V was clipped by 1 base and J by 4 bases; unmatched bases: 5. Here the CDR3 DNA reads TGTGCCAGCAGCTTAGTTCTAGCGGGGTATTACAATGAGCAGTTCTTC. Encoded protein: CASSLVLAGYYNEQFF.

The chain uses TRBV6-2 or TRBV6-3 and TRBJ2-2, with D perhaps TRBD2 (5 bases). Germline V CDR1 and CDR2: MNHEY, SVGEGT. CDR3 size: 17 residues. V gave up 4 bases and J gave up 2 bases, with 17 bases separating them. Written as DNA, the CDR3 is TGTGCCAGCAGTTTTGGTCAGCTGACTATAAACACCGGGGAGCTGTTTTTT. Its translation is CASSFGQLTINTGELFF.

The chain carries TRBV2 and TRBJ2-7; D is possibly TRBD2 (6 bases). The germline V and J ends were trimmed by 7 bases and 4 bases, with 14 bases remaining between them. Germline V gives CDR1 SNHLY, CDR2 FYNNEI. The CDR3 consists of 13 residues. The CDR3 DNA follows: TGTGCCAGCAATAGGTTGGGGGGATACGAGCAGTACTTC. Translating it yields CASNRLGGYEQYF.

The gene calls are TRBV4-3 and TRBJ2-2; 13 bases are shared with TRBD2. The CDR3 is 18 amino acids. CDR1 is LGHNA, CDR2 YSLEER, per germline. Germline trimming cut 0 bases from V and 3 bases from J; bases unmatched to any gene: 4. The CDR3 DNA reads as TGCGCCAGCAGCCAAGAAACTAGCGGGGGGGCGGACACCGGGGAGCTGTTTTTT. Protein product: CASSQETSGGADTGELFF.

J is TRBJ2-5 and V is TRBV9, with TRBD2 identical over 12 bases. This CDR3 comprises 16 residues. With 3 bases clipped from V and 6 bases from J, the junction kept 9 bases outside the gene matches. Germline CDR1 SGDLS, CDR2 YYNGEE. CDR3 protein: CASSALLAGGPQTQYF. CDR3 DNA sequence: TGTGCCAGCAGCGCCCTCCTAGCGGGGGGGCCGCAGACCCAGTACTTC. The full variable domain, with the rest looked up from reference TRBV9 and TRBJ2-5, is DSGVTQTPKHLITATGQRVTLRCSPRSGDLSVYWYQQSLDQGLQFLIQYYNGEERAKGNILERFSAQQFPDLHSELNLSSLELGDSALYFCASSALLAGGPQTQYFGPGTRLLVL.